The 12 T cell receptor beta chains presented below share a single source sample, sequenced in a study of blood T cell repertoires in COVID-19. Assay used: immunoSEQ multiplex PCR; TCRdb lists only in-frame clones, some missing. The sample yields about 100,000 clones, over 80% seen once. Sequencing input: peripheral blood. The receptors come from a man in his fifties or sixties with acute or convalescent COVID-19.

The J gene is TRBJ1-1, the V gene TRBV19; D remains unclear. CDR1 is LNHDA, CDR2 SQIVND, per germline (reference sequence). The CDR3 contains 11 residues. V was cut by 4 bases and J by 8 bases, with 8 bases left in between. The CDR3 loop is CASSRHREAFF. In DNA form, the CDR3 reads TGTGCCAGTAGTAGGCACAGAGAAGCTTTCTTT.

The chain uses TRBV6-5 and TRBJ1-5; TRBD1 agrees at 7 bases. This CDR3 contains 13 residues. Trimming removed 9 bases from V and 7 bases from J; junction bases left unmatched: 9. The germline CDR1 and CDR2 sequences are MNHEY and SVGAGI. CDR3 sequence (DNA): TGTGCCAGTGGAGACAGGGCAGGGCAGCCCCAGCATTTT. Translated: CASGDRAGQPQHF.

The V call is TRBV11-3, the J call TRBJ1-3, with D possibly matching TRBD1 (5 bases). Trimming pared 5 bases from V and 2 bases from J, leaving 16 bases between. The V gene's germline CDR1 is SGHNT and CDR2 YENEEA. CDR3 size: 16 residues. CDR3 nucleotide sequence: TGTGCCAGCAGCCCCCGGACCGTGACAGCTGGAAACACCATATATTTT. Amino acids: CASSPRTVTAGNTIYF.

This chain connects TRBV5-1 to TRBJ2-3; weak D call: TRBD2 (6 bases). V lost 1 base and J lost 3, with 15 bases in between. CDR1 and CDR2 from the germline V gene are SGHRS and YFSETQ. The CDR3 is 16 amino acids. The CDR3 spells CASSLPQGGVTDTQYF. CDR3 bases: TGCGCCAGCAGCTTGCCGCAGGGAGGTGTGACAGATACGCAGTATTTT. Combining the CDR3 with reference TRBV5-1 and TRBJ2-3 gives the whole variable domain KAGVTQTPRYLIKTRGQQVTLSCSPISGHRSVSWYQQTPGQGLQFLFEYFSETQRNKGNFPGRFSGRQFSNSRSEMNVSTLELGDSALYLCASSLPQGGVTDTQYFGPGTRLTVL.

The chain links TRBV9 to TRBJ2-5, with D unclear. Germline CDR1 and CDR2: SGDLS and YYNGEE. Trimming removed 0 bases from V and 5 bases from J, with 11 bases in between. CDR3 length equals 14 residues. In DNA, the CDR3 is TGTGCCAGCAGCGTAGACGTCGGGTTGGAGACCCAGTACTTC. Its translation: CASSVDVGLETQYF.

The chain uses TRBV2 and TRBJ2-3; 8 positions match TRBD1. CDR3 size: 15 residues. V trimming: 6 bases; J trimming: 1 base; junction bases outside the gene matches: 6. CDR1 and CDR2 from the germline V gene are SNHLY and FYNNEI. The DNA of the CDR3 is TGTGCCAGCAGATGGACAGGGCGAGGCACAGATACGCAGTATTTT. This codes for CASRWTGRGTDTQYF.

The chain combines TRBV7-2 with TRBJ1-1; TRBD1 matches at 9 bases. Germline V gene sequence: CDR1 SGHTA, CDR2 FQGNSA. With V trimmed by 1 base and J by 6 bases, 3 bases remained unmatched. This CDR3 has 14 amino acids. The CDR3 DNA reads as TGTGCCAGCAGCTTAGTGGGACAGGGCCCTGAAGCTTTCTTT. Translated: CASSLVGQGPEAFF. Looking up the rest from reference TRBV7-2 and TRBJ1-1 gives the full variable domain: GAGVSQSPSNKVTEKGKDVELRCDPISGHTALYWYRQSLGQGLEFLIYFQGNSAPDKSGLPSDRFSAERTGGSVSTLTIQRTQQEDSAVYLCASSLVGQGPEAFFGQGTRLTVV.

The chain employs TRBV19 and TRBJ1-2; 7 bases align to TRBD1. The CDR3 covers 16 residues. Germline V gives CDR1 LNHDA, CDR2 SQIVND (reference sequence). The trim removed 7 bases at V and 4 bases at J, leaving 15 bases unmatched. CDR3 sequence: CASTSGGQVLAYGYTF. As DNA, the CDR3 is TGTGCCAGTACCTCTGGAGGACAGGTGTTGGCCTATGGCTACACCTTC.

The rearrangement joins TRBV18 to TRBJ1-4; weak D call: TRBD1 (6 bases). CDR1 and CDR2 from the germline V gene are KGHSH and LQKENI. The CDR3 has 15 amino acids. Trimming took 3 bases from V and 0 from J, leaving 8 bases between them. The CDR3 sequence: CASSPGQPTNEKLFF. The CDR3 nucleotides read TGTGCCAGCTCACCCGGACAGCCAACTAATGAAAAACTGTTTTTT.

The V and J genes are TRBV10-3 and TRBJ1-1; 7 bases line up with TRBD1. The V and J ends lost 9 bases and 7 bases, in that order; junction bases with no gene match: 11. The CDR3 totals 13 residues. Germline assignment: CDR1 ENHRY and CDR2 SYGVKD. DNA for the CDR3: TGTGCCATAGCCGGACAGGTAGAGGGTGAAGCTTTCTTT. Translated, it gives CAIAGQVEGEAFF.

The V gene is TRBV24-1, the J gene TRBJ2-1, with D tentatively TRBD2 (6 bases). The CDR3 covers 16 residues. CDR1 is KGHDR and CDR2 is SFDVKD in the germline V gene. V was shortened by 4 bases and J by 5 bases, with 17 bases between the two germline ends. DNA of the CDR3: TGTGCCACCAGTGAATCCGGGGGATACACCGACAATGAGCAGTTCTTC. Its translation: CATSESGGYTDNEQFF.

The genes are TRBV11-2 and TRBJ1-2; the D is unclear. The CDR3 totals 14 residues. Germline CDR1 SGHAT, CDR2 FQNNGV. V was clipped by 1 base and J by 5 bases, with 11 bases between them. The CDR3 protein is CASSLADPGYGYTF. The CDR3, as DNA: TGTGCCAGCAGCTTAGCTGACCCCGGGTATGGCTACACCTTC. The entire variable domain, with the rest obtained from reference TRBV11-2 and TRBJ1-2, is as follows: EAGVAQSPRYKIIEKRQSVAFWCNPISGHATLYWYQQILGQGPKLLIQFQNNGVVDDSQLPKDRFSAERLKGVDSTLKIQPAKLEDSAVYLCASSLADPGYGYTFGSGTRLTVV.